The 8 T cell receptor beta chains below all came from one sample that was sequenced in a study of blood T cell repertoires in COVID-19. Measured with immunoSEQ multiplex PCR; TCRdb has only the in-frame clones, and not every one. The data contain fewer than 200,000 clones, roughly 80% of them singletons. Input material: PBMCs or T cells enriched from blood (not recorded which). The receptors derive from a woman in her thirties or forties with acute COVID-19.

J is TRBJ1-3 and V is TRBV2; 7 bases map to TRBD1. The V segment lost 6 bases and the J segment 4 bases; nucleotides outside the gene matches: 3. Germline-derived CDR1 and CDR2 are SNHLY and FYNNEI. CDR3 length equals 13 residues. CDR3 DNA: TGTGCCAGCAGCGACAGGGAAGGAAACACCATATATTTT. Its protein product is CASSDREGNTIYF.

This chain links TRBV4-1 with TRBJ1-3; no definite D call. CDR1 is MGHRA and CDR2 is YSYEKL in the germline V gene. V lost 0 bases, J lost 4 bases, and 13 bases lay in between. The CDR3 has 16 amino acids. The chain's CDR3 is CASSQEAVSGGNTIYF. The CDR3 nucleotides read TGCGCCAGCAGCCAAGAAGCGGTATCGGGAGGAAACACCATATATTTT.

Of note for this clone: Other DNA variants within this sample encode the same CDR3. The chain is built from TRBV5-4 and TRBJ1-3; 7 bases agree with TRBD1. Germline V gives CDR1 SGHNT, CDR2 YYREEE (reference sequence). With V trimmed by 3 bases and J by 2 bases, 2 bases remained unmatched. The CDR3 spans 14 residues. The CDR3 nucleotides are TGTGCCAGCAGCTCCCAGGGGGCTGGAAACACCATATATTTT. Amino acid sequence: CASSSQGAGNTIYF.

CDR3 region: CATSGILNSGEQFF. In DNA form, the CDR3 reads TGTGCCACCAGTGGTATACTGAATTCGGGTGAGCAGTTCTTC. The chain is built from TRBV24-1 and TRBJ2-1; D remains ambiguous. From germline, CDR1 is KGHDR and CDR2 SFDVKD. The CDR3 covers 14 residues. Trimming removed 5 bases from V and 9 bases from J, with 16 bases in between.

The chain joins TRBV3-1 (or the pseudogene TRBV3-2) to TRBJ2-5, with 12 bases identical to TRBD2. Germline CDR1 reads LGHDT; CDR2 reads YNNKEL (reference sequence). J lost 5 bases, V lost 0 bases, and 16 bases had no gene match. The CDR3 is 20 amino acids. As DNA, the CDR3 is TGTGCCAGCAGCCAAGAGTGGGGCATCACTAGCGGGGGGCCTCGGGAGACCCAGTACTTC. It codes for CASSQEWGITSGGPRETQYF.

The chain has TRBV7-9 and TRBJ1-1; weak D call: TRBD1 (5 bases). V was trimmed by 5 bases and J by 1 base, leaving 14 bases between them. The length of the CDR3 is 15 residues. Germline V gene data show CDR1 as SEHNR and CDR2 as FQNEAQ (reference sequence). CDR3 protein: CASSRYQTANTEAFF. CDR3 nucleotides: TGTGCCAGCAGCCGGTACCAGACAGCGAACACTGAAGCTTTCTTT. Full variable domain (rest looked up from reference TRBV7-9 and TRBJ1-1): DTGVSQNPRHKITKRGQNVTFRCDPISEHNRLYWYRQTLGQGPEFLTYFQNEAQLEKSRLLSDRFSAERPKGSFSTLEIQRTEQGDSAMYLCASSRYQTANTEAFFGQGTRLTVV.

The V and J genes are TRBV25-1 and TRBJ2-1; D remains ambiguous. V dropped 4 bases and J dropped 2 bases, with 15 bases sitting between them. There are 16 residues in the CDR3. Germline loops: CDR1 MGHDK, CDR2 SYGVNS. This chain's CDR3 is CASSGQTTRPYNEQFF. The DNA for the CDR3 is TGTGCCAGCAGTGGCCAAACGACTCGACCCTACAATGAGCAGTTCTTC.

The chain combines TRBV18 with TRBJ1-1, with TRBD1 matching 8 bases. CDR1 is KGHSH, CDR2 LQKENI, per germline. Trimming cost V 6 bases and J 8 bases; bases outside gene matches: 5. There are 12 residues in the CDR3. The CDR3: CASSERTGEAFF. CDR3 coding DNA: TGTGCCAGCTCGGAAAGGACAGGGGAAGCTTTCTTT.